The rows below give T cell receptor beta chains drawn from one sample of a study of cytomegalovirus exposure and HLA in healthy donors. Method: immunoSEQ multiplex PCR; TCRdb's copy keeps in-frame clones and lacks some. This sample has 150,000 to 200,000 clones; approximately 96% occur once, and the top ten carry approximately 1%. Sequenced: PBMCs. Every receptor here comes from a woman younger than 30 in good health and CMV-seronegative. CDR3s include the opening cysteine and the closing phenylalanine or tryptophan. A D gene is named only where the DNA matches it firmly. Clone size is shown for a subset of rows, as once, few, many or a class of expanded clone.

TGTGCCAGCAGTTTTACGCGGGGGGCGGGAGAGACCCAGTACTTC	CASSFTRGAGETQYF	NA	TRBJ2-5	TRBD2	TRBV27
TGTGCCAGCAGCTTAGGTTTGGCAGGGATCCCCTACGAGCAGTACTTC	CASSLGLAGIPYEQYF	NA	TRBJ2-7	NA	TRBV11-2
TGCGCCAGTCACCGGACAGGGTTGTATGAGCAGTTCTTC	CASHRTGLYEQFF	NA	TRBJ2-1	TRBD1	TRBV5-1
TGTGCCAGCAGCTTAGAGGGTGGGACAGGGGGCGACGGCTACACCTTC	CASSLEGGTGGDGYTF	NA	TRBJ1-2	TRBD1	TRBV7-2
TGTGCCAGCAGCTCTAACGGGAACACTGAAGCTTTCTTT	CASSSNGNTEAFF	NA	TRBJ1-1	NA	TRBV7-9
TGTGCTAGCAGTTTAAGCGGGGGGGATGCCGGGGAGCTGTTTTTT	CASSLSGGDAGELFF	NA	TRBJ2-2	TRBD2	TRBV7-7
TGCAGCGCCGCAGGGAAGTTTGGGGAAAAACTGTTTTTT	CSAAGKFGEKLFF	NA	TRBJ1-4	NA	TRBV29-1
TGTGCCAGTAGTATAGGAGACAGGTCTGGCTACACCTTC	CASSIGDRSGYTF	NA	TRBJ1-2	NA	TRBV19
TGCAGCGTTGATCCACGGGACACTGAAGCTTTCTTT	CSVDPRDTEAFF	NA	TRBJ1-1	NA	TRBV29-1
TGTGCCAGCAGCTTGGGCCAGGGGGGCTTCGGGGAGCTGTTTTTT	CASSLGQGGFGELFF	once	TRBJ2-2	NA	TRBV5-4
TGTGCCAGCCTCGGGACAGCTGGAAACACCATATATTTT	CASLGTAGNTIYF	NA	TRBJ1-3	TRBD1	TRBV2
TGTGCCAGCAGCTTGGTTCTAGCGGGGGGGCTGGAGACCCAGTACTTC	CASSLVLAGGLETQYF	NA	TRBJ2-5	TRBD2	TRBV5-4
TGTGCCAGCAGTCTAGACTCCTACAATGAGCAGTTCTTC	CASSLDSYNEQFF	NA	TRBJ2-1	NA	TRBV7-6
TGTGCCAGTAGTATAGTTCTGAGAGACTCTGGAAACACCATATATTTT	CASSIVLRDSGNTIYF	NA	TRBJ1-3	NA	TRBV19
TGTGCCAGCAACCCTACTAGCGGGGGGGGGCATCAGCAGTACTTC	CASNPTSGGGHQQYF	NA	TRBJ2-7	TRBD2	TRBV6-6
TGTGCCAGCACCGCCGGGACAGGGAACTACGAGCAGTACTTC	CASTAGTGNYEQYF	NA	TRBJ2-7	TRBD1	TRBV9
TGCAGCGTTGAGCACAGGACTAGGGTCTACACCTTC	CSVEHRTRVYTF	NA	TRBJ1-2	NA	TRBV29-1
TGTGCCAGTAGTATAGAGACGACTAGCGGGGGCAAGTTCTACGAGCAGTACTTC	CASSIETTSGGKFYEQYF	NA	TRBJ2-7	TRBD2	TRBV19
TGTGCCAGCAGTTCGCCCCGTCAAGGGGGGAACACTGAAGCTTTCTTT	CASSSPRQGGNTEAFF	NA	TRBJ1-1	NA	TRBV27
TGTGCCAGCAGTTACGGGACAGCGACTAACACTGAAGCTTTCTTT	CASSYGTATNTEAFF	NA	TRBJ1-1	TRBD1	TRBV6-6
TGTGCCAGCTCACCGACTGGAACCTACGAGCAGTACTTC	CASSPTGTYEQYF	NA	TRBJ2-7	NA	TRBV18
TGTGCCAGCTCTTTCGACCAAGAGACCCAGTACTTC	CASSFDQETQYF	once	TRBJ2-5	NA	TRBV18
TGCGCCCTTCACAGGGATACTAATGAAAAACTGTTTTTT	CALHRDTNEKLFF	NA	TRBJ1-4	NA	TRBV5-1
TGTGCCAGCAGCCCTCACACTGAAGCTTTCTTT	CASSPHTEAFF	NA	TRBJ1-1	NA	TRBV11-2
TGTGCCAGCAGTTACCAGCAGGGGGCCTATAATTCACCCCTCCACTTT	CASSYQQGAYNSPLHF	NA	TRBJ1-6	TRBD1	TRBV6-5
TGTGCCAGCTCCGACCTGGCAGGAAGCACAGATACGCAGTATTTT	CASSDLAGSTDTQYF	NA	TRBJ2-3	NA	TRBV18
TGTGCCAGCAGTCTCGAACCCGGGGGAGTTCAGCCCCAGCATTTT	CASSLEPGGVQPQHF	NA	TRBJ1-5	NA	TRBV6-1
TGTGCCAGCAGCCAAGCTCGGACAGGGGAGACTGAAAAACTGTTTTTT	CASSQARTGETEKLFF	NA	TRBJ1-4	TRBD1	TRBV4-2
TGTGCCAGCTCACCACCCTGGACAGCTGGAAACACCATATATTTT	CASSPPWTAGNTIYF	NA	TRBJ1-3	NA	TRBV18
TGTGCCAGCTCACCAAACACCAACCGCAATTCACCCCTCCACTTT	CASSPNTNRNSPLHF	once	TRBJ1-6	NA	TRBV18
TGTGCCAGCTCACCAGCGGGGGGGAGAGACAATGAGCAGTTCTTC	CASSPAGGRDNEQFF	NA	TRBJ2-1	TRBD2	TRBV18
TGTGCCAGCAGTACCGTCCAAGGGGGGGGTAGCAATCAGCCCCAGCATTTT	CASSTVQGGGSNQPQHF	NA	TRBJ1-5	NA	TRBV2
TGCAGCGTTGAAGGCCTAGCGAACTACGAGCAGTACTTC	CSVEGLANYEQYF	NA	TRBJ2-7	NA	TRBV29-1
TGTGCCAGCAGCTCCCCGGGACAGTGGGGGGTGAACACTGAAGCTTTCTTT	CASSSPGQWGVNTEAFF	NA	TRBJ1-1	TRBD1	TRBV5-6
TGCGCCAGCAGCCAGAAACAGCACCTACCCAATCAGCCCCAGCATTTT	CASSQKQHLPNQPQHF	NA	TRBJ1-5	NA	TRBV4-1
TGTGCCAGCGGCCCGCAGGGCAATGAGCAGTTCTTC	CASGPQGNEQFF	NA	TRBJ2-1	NA	TRBV2
TGTGCCACTACACAGCAGAGCGGGGAGCTGTTTTTT	CATTQQSGELFF	NA	TRBJ2-2	NA	TRBV6-1
TGTGCCAGCAGTTACGGACAGCGGACAACCTACGAGCAGTACTTC	CASSYGQRTTYEQYF	once	TRBJ2-7	NA	TRBV6-5
TGTGCCAGCAGCCAGGCTCGGAACACTGAAGCTTTCTTT	CASSQARNTEAFF	NA	TRBJ1-1	NA	TRBV14
TGTGCCAGCAGCTTATCAGGGGTATCAGCTAACTATGGCTACACCTTC	CASSLSGVSANYGYTF	once	TRBJ1-2	NA	TRBV11-2
TGTGCCTGCCTCCTCGGGACACCAACACTTGTCCCCTATAATTCACCCCTCCACTTT	CACLLGTPTLVPYNSPLHF	NA	TRBJ1-6	NA	TRBV30
TGTGCCAGTAGTGCCGCAGGTATATCGACCTACGAGCAGTACTTC	CASSAAGISTYEQYF	NA	TRBJ2-7	NA	TRBV19
TGTGCCAGCAGAGTAATGACAAACATGAACACTGAAGCTTTCTTT	CASRVMTNMNTEAFF	NA	TRBJ1-1	NA	TRBV9
TGCGCCAGCAGCCTGGGGCAGGGAGGGAGGAATGAGCAGTTCTTC	CASSLGQGGRNEQFF	NA	TRBJ2-1	TRBD2	TRBV4-3
TGTGCCAGCAGCCCGATACCGGACAGGCTACCGAACACTGAAGCTTTCTTT	CASSPIPDRLPNTEAFF	NA	TRBJ1-1	TRBD1	TRBV5-6
TGTGCCAGCAGCTTGGGGACAGGACTAACTAATGAAAAACTGTTTTTT	CASSLGTGLTNEKLFF	NA	TRBJ1-4	TRBD1	TRBV5-6
TGTGCCAGTAGTGTAAGCCCTGGGACTAGAGAGACCCAGTACTTC	CASSVSPGTRETQYF	once	TRBJ2-5	TRBD2	TRBV19
TGCGCCAGCACCCAGCTCGGGACTGGTGAAAAACTGTTTTTT	CASTQLGTGEKLFF	NA	TRBJ1-4	NA	TRBV4-1
TGTGCCAGCAGTTACTCGAATCAGGGATACACTGAAGCTTTCTTT	CASSYSNQGYTEAFF	NA	TRBJ1-1	NA	TRBV6-5